The rows below give T cell receptor beta chains drawn from one sample of a study of blood T cell repertoires in COVID-19. Sequenced by immunoSEQ multiplex PCR; TCRdb stores in-frame clones only, minus some. There are 360,000 or so clones in the sample; 85% to 90% occur only once, and less than 2% lies in the top ten. Sample: PBMCs or T cells enriched from blood (not recorded which). These receptors were taken from a woman in her twenties or thirties who had recovered from COVID-19. Each CDR3 is given with its conserved first and last residue. Each record gives: J gene, V gene, clone size, D gene, CDR3 protein, CDR3 DNA. A D gene is named only where the DNA matches it firmly. Where a row states a size, it is once, few, many or the class of an expanded clone; other rows omit it.

>TRBJ2-6|TRBV24-1|-|TRBD2
CATSGISGRSSGANVLTF
TGTGCCACCAGTGGAATTAGCGGGCGATCCTCTGGGGCCAACGTCCTGACTTTC
>TRBJ2-7|TRBV19|-|TRBD1
CASTNTGQGHHEQYF
TGTGCCAGTACAAATACGGGACAGGGACATCACGAGCAGTACTTC
>TRBJ1-2|TRBV12-3/TRBV12-4|once|TRBD1
CASSPGTGNGYTF
TGTGCCAGCAGCCCCGGGACAGGGAACGGCTACACCTTC
>TRBJ2-5|TRBV2|-|-
CASSAVQETQYF
TGTGCCAGCAGTGCGGTACAAGAGACCCAGTACTTC
>TRBJ2-1|TRBV5-8|once|TRBD1
CASSLGTGGGQFF
TGTGCCAGCAGCTTGGGGACAGGGGGCGGGCAGTTCTTC
>TRBJ1-5|TRBV19|few|-
CATARQTNQPQHF
TGTGCCACTGCGAGACAGACCAATCAGCCCCAGCATTTT
>TRBJ2-1|TRBV6-4|-|TRBD2
CASSEFLGTSGSSYNEQFF
TGTGCCAGCAGTGAATTTCTAGGGACTAGCGGGAGCTCCTACAATGAGCAGTTCTTC
>TRBJ2-3|TRBV5-6|-|TRBD1
CASSPLTGKVQDTQYF
TGTGCCAGCAGCCCCTTGACAGGGAAGGTGCAAGATACGCAGTATTTT
>TRBJ2-7|TRBV29-1|-|TRBD2
CSVVVTSESYEQYF
TGCAGCGTTGTTGTCACTAGCGAGTCCTACGAGCAGTACTTC
>TRBJ2-3|TRBV27|-|TRBD2
CASSWGLAGAADTQYF
TGTGCCAGCAGTTGGGGACTAGCGGGGGCTGCGGATACGCAGTATTTT
>TRBJ1-2|TRBV18|-|-
CASSRSGADGYTF
TGTGCCAGCTCACGGAGCGGAGCGGATGGCTACACCTTC
>TRBJ2-3|TRBV28|-|TRBD2
CASRAGSTDTQYF
TGTGCCAGCAGAGCGGGGAGCACAGATACGCAGTATTTT
>TRBJ1-2|TRBV2|-|-
CATPGGNYGYTF
TGTGCCACCCCGGGGGGGAACTATGGCTACACCTTC
>TRBJ1-1|TRBV14|-|-
CASSQESKQPYTEAFF
TGTGCCAGCAGCCAAGAGTCGAAACAGCCGTACACTGAAGCTTTCTTT
>TRBJ1-1|TRBV7-8|-|-
CASSADTHSGEAFF
TGTGCCAGCAGCGCCGACACCCATTCAGGTGAAGCTTTCTTT
>TRBJ1-6|TRBV12-3/TRBV12-4|-|TRBD1
CASSWDRPPLHF
TGTGCCAGCAGTTGGGACAGGCCACCCCTCCACTTT
>TRBJ1-1|TRBV27|-|-
CASSFTPNTEAFF
TGTGCCAGCAGTTTTACTCCGAACACTGAAGCTTTCTTT
>TRBJ1-2|TRBV18|-|-
CASSPPIINYGYTF
TGTGCCAGCTCACCACCAATAATCAACTATGGCTACACCTTC
>TRBJ1-2|TRBV6-2/TRBV6-3|-|TRBD1
CASSRGTGGGYGYTF
TGTGCCAGCAGTCGAGGGACAGGGGGCGGCTATGGCTACACCTTC
>TRBJ1-6|TRBV12-5|-|TRBD1
CASAPTGGYGKSPLHF
TGTGCTAGTGCCCCGACAGGGGGTTACGGAAAGTCACCCCTCCACTTT
>TRBJ2-3|TRBV7-9|-|TRBD2
CASSSLAGGTDTQYF
TGTGCCAGCAGCTCCCTAGCGGGGGGCACAGATACGCAGTATTTT
>TRBJ1-2|TRBV29-1|-|-
CSVDAEANYGYTF
TGCAGCGTTGACGCGGAAGCTAACTATGGCTACACCTTC
>TRBJ2-5|TRBV27|-|TRBD2
CASSLRLAGRGTAWTQYF
TGTGCCAGCAGTTTACGACTAGCGGGGAGGGGGACCGCTTGGACCCAGTACTTC
>TRBJ2-2|TRBV7-2|-|-
CASSPQAGTGELFF
TGTGCCAGCAGCCCCCAAGCCGGCACCGGGGAGCTGTTTTTT
>TRBJ2-5|TRBV11-1|-|-
CASSFTAGFQETQYF
TGTGCCAGCAGCTTCACGGCGGGGTTCCAAGAGACCCAGTACTTC
>TRBJ2-3|TRBV14|-|TRBD2
CASSREGTDTQYF
TGTGCCAGCAGCCGGGAGGGAACAGATACGCAGTATTTT
>TRBJ2-3|TRBV11-2|-|-
CASSLVSRADTQYF
TGTGCCAGCAGCTTAGTGTCCAGGGCAGATACGCAGTATTTT
>TRBJ1-5|TRBV3-1/TRBV3-2|-|-
CASSQTTGNGQPQHF
TGTGCCAGCAGCCAAACTACAGGGAACGGCCAGCCCCAGCATTTT